This TCR beta chain was obtained from a study of cytomegalovirus exposure and HLA in healthy donors. The germline gives CDR1 SGHTA, CDR2 FQGNSA. The CDR3 runs to 17 residues. The V gene end was trimmed by 3 bases and the J gene end by 3 bases; junction bases not matched to a gene: 5. The PCR used 60 Vbeta and 13 Jbeta primers. TCRdb's table, derived via immunoSEQ multiplex PCR, lists solely in-frame clones and lacks some. This table holds roughly 140,000 clones, around 77% found once. The sequencing input was PBMCs. The gene calls are TRBV7-2 and TRBJ2-3; 14 bases line up with TRBD2. The clonotype comes from a man between 25 and 39 years old in good health and CMV-seronegative. The CDR3 here is CASSFAGTSGSTDTQYF. The CDR3 region has the DNA TGTGCCAGCAGCTTTGCCGGGACTAGCGGGAGTACAGATACGCAGTATTTT. The variable domain in full, completed from reference TRBV7-2 and TRBJ2-3, reads GAGVSQSPSNKVTEKGKDVELRCDPISGHTALYWYRQSLGQGLEFLIYFQGNSAPDKSGLPSDRFSAERTGGSVSTLTIQRTQQEDSAVYLCASSFAGTSGSTDTQYFGPGTRLTVL.